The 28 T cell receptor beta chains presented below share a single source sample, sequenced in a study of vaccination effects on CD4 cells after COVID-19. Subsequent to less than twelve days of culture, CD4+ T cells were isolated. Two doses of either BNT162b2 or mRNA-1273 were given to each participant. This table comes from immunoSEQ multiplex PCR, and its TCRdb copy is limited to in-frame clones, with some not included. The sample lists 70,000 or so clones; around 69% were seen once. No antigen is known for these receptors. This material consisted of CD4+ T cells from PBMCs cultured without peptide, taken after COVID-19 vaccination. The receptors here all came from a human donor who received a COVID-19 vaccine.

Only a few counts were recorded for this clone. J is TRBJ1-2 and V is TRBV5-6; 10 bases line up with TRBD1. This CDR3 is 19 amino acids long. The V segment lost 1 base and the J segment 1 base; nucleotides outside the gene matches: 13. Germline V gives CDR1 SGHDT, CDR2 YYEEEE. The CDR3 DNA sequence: TGTGCCAGCAGCTTGTTTTGGGCACCGGGACAGGGGTTTAACTATGGCTACACCTTC. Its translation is CASSLFWAPGQGFNYGYTF.

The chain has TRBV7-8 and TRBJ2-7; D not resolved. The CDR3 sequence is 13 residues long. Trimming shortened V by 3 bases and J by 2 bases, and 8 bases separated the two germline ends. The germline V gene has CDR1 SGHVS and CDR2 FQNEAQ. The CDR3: CASSFGRAYEQYV. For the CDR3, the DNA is TGTGCCAGCAGCTTCGGCAGAGCCTACGAGCAGTACGTC.

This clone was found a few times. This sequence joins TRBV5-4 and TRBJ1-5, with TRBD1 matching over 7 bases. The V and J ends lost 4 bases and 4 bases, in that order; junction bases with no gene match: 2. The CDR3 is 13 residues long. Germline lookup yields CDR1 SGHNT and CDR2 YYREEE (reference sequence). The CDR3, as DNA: TGTGCCAGCAGCCGGGACAGTAATCAGCCCCAGCATTTT. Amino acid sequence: CASSRDSNQPQHF.

CDR3 residues: CATLAGGPINEQFF. In DNA form, the CDR3 reads TGTGCCACCCTAGCGGGGGGGCCCATAAATGAGCAGTTCTTC. The chain uses TRBV19 and TRBJ2-1, with 12 bases identical to TRBD2. Germline loops: CDR1 LNHDA, CDR2 SQIVND (reference sequence). This CDR3 comprises 14 residues. V shed 10 bases, J shed 7 bases, and the junction held 8 bases outside the gene matches.

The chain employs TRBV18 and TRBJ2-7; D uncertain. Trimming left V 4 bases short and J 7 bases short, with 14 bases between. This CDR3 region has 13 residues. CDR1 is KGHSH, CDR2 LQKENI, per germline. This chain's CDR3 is CASSRRSEGEQYV. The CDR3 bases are TGTGCCAGCTCACGACGGAGTGAAGGTGAGCAGTACGTC.

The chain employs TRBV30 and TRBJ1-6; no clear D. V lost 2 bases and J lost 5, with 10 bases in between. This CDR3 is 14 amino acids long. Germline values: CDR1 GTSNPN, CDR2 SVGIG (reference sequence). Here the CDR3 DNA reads TGTGCCTGGAGTTCGGACGGGAATAATTCACCCCTCCACTTT. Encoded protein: CAWSSDGNNSPLHF.

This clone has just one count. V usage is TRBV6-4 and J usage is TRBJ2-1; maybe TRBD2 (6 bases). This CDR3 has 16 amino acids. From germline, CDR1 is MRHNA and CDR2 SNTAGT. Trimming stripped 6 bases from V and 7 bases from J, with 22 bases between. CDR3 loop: CASSQLTTSISNEQFF. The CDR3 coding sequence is TGTGCCAGCAGCCAACTGACAACTAGCATATCGAATGAGCAGTTCTTC.

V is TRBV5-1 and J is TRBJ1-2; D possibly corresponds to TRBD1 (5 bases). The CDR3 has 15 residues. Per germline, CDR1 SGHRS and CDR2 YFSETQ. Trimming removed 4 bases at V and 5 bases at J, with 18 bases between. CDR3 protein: CASSPGGGSAYGYTF. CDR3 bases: TGCGCCAGCAGCCCTGGTGGGGGGTCGGCTTATGGCTACACCTTC. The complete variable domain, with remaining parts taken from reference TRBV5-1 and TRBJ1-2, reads KAGVTQTPRYLIKTRGQQVTLSCSPISGHRSVSWYQQTPGQGLQFLFEYFSETQRNKGNFPGRFSGRQFSNSRSEMNVSTLELGDSALYLCASSPGGGSAYGYTFGSGTRLTVV.

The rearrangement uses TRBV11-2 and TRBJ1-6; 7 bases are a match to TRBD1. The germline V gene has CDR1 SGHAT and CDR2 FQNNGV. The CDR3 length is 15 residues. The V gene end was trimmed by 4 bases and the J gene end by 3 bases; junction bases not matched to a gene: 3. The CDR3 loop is CASSSQGGYNSPLHF. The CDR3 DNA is TGTGCCAGCAGCTCCCAGGGGGGCTATAATTCACCCCTCCACTTT.

The CDR3 is CASSLLGSTNEKLFF. As DNA, the CDR3 is TGCGCCAGCAGCTTGCTTGGGTCCACTAATGAAAAACTGTTTTTT. The chain links TRBV5-1 to TRBJ1-4; D not resolved. V lost 1 base and J lost 2, with 9 bases in between. Per germline, CDR1 SGHRS and CDR2 YFSETQ. The CDR3 loop spans 15 amino acids. Using reference TRBV5-1 and TRBJ1-4 for the parts outside the CDR3, the full variable domain is KAGVTQTPRYLIKTRGQQVTLSCSPISGHRSVSWYQQTPGQGLQFLFEYFSETQRNKGNFPGRFSGRQFSNSRSEMNVSTLELGDSALYLCASSLLGSTNEKLFFGSGTQLSVL.

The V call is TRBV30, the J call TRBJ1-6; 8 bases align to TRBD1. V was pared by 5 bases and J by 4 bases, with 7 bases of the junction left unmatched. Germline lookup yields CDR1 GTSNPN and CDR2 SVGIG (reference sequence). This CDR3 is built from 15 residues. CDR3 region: CAWPHDRGYNSPLHF. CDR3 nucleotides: TGTGCCTGGCCACACGACAGGGGTTATAATTCACCCCTCCACTTT.

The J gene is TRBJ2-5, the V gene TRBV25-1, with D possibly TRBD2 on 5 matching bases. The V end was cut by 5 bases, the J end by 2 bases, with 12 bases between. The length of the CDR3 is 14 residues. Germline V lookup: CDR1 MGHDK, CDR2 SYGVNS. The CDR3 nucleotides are TGTGCCAGCAGTCTGCCGGGGATTCAAGAGACCCAGTACTTC. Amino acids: CASSLPGIQETQYF.

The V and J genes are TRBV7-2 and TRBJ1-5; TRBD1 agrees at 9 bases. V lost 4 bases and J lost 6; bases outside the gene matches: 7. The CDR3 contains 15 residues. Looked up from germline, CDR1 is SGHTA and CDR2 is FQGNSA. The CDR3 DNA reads TGTGCCAGCAGCTGGACTACAGGGGGCAGTCAGCCCCAGCATTTT. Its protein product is CASSWTTGGSQPQHF.

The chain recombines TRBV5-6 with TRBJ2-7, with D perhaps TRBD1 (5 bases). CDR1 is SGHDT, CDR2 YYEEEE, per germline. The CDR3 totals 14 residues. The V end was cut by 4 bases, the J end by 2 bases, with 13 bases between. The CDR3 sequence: CASSRINRPYEQYV. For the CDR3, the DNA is TGTGCCAGCAGCCGTATAAACAGGCCCTACGAGCAGTACGTC.

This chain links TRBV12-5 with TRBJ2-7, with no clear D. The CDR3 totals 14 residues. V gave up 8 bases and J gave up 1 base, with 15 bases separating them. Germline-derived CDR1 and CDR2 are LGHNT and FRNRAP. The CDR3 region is CASKDGANSYEQYV. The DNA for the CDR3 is TGTGCTAGTAAGGACGGAGCAAATTCCTACGAGCAGTACGTC.

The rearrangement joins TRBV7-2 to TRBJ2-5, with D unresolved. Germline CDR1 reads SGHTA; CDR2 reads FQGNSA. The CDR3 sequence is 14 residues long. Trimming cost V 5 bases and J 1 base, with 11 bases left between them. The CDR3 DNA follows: TGTGCCAGCAGCCCCCCCGGAGCCCAAGAGACCCAGTACTTC. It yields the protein CASSPPGAQETQYF.

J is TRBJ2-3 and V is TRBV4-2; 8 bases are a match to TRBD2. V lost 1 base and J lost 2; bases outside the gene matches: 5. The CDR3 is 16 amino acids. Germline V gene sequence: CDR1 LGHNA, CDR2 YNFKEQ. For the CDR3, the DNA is TGTGCCAGCAGCCAAGGTACTAGCGGATACACAGATACGCAGTATTTT. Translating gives CASSQGTSGYTDTQYF.

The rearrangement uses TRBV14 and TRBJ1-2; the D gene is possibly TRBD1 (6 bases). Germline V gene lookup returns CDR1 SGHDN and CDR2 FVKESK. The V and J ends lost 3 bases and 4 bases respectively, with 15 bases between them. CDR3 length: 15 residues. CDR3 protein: CASSHQTGGGYGYTF. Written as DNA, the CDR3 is TGTGCCAGCAGCCATCAAACCGGGGGCGGCTATGGCTACACCTTC.

This CDR3 reads CASNQVHNSPLHF. In DNA form, the CDR3 reads TGTGCCAGCAACCAGGTCCATAATTCACCCCTCCACTTT. The chain uses TRBV6-5 and TRBJ1-6; no firm D call. The CDR3 runs 13 residues. Germline V gene data show CDR1 as MNHEY and CDR2 as SVGAGI. V was pared by 7 bases and J by 5 bases, with 9 bases between.

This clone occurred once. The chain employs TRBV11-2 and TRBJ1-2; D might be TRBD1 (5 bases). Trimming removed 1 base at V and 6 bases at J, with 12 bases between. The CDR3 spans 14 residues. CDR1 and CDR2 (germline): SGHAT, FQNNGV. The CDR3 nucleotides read TGTGCCAGCAGCTTAGCTCTCAGGGTGAATGGCTACACCTTC. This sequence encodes CASSLALRVNGYTF.

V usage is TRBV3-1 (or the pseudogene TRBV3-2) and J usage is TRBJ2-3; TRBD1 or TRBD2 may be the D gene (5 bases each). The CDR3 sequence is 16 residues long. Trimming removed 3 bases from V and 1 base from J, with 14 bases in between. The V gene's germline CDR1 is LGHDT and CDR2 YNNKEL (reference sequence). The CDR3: CASSQVGAAGTDTQYF. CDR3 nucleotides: TGTGCCAGCAGCCAGGTAGGGGCAGCGGGCACAGATACGCAGTATTTT.

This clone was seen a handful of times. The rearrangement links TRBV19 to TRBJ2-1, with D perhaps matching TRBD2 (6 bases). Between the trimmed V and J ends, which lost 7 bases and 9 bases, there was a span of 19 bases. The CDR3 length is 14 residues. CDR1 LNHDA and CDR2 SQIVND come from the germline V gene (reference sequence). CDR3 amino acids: CASIAAGGSGEQFF. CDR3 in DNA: TGTGCCAGTATCGCCGCCGGGGGTAGTGGTGAGCAGTTCTTC.

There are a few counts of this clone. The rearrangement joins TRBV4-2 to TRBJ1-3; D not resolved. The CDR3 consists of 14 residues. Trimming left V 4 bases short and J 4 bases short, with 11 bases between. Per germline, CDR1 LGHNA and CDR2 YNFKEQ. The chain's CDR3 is CASSRTDPGNTIYF. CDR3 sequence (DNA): TGTGCCAGCAGCCGAACAGATCCAGGAAACACCATATATTTT.

The CDR3 DNA sequence: TGCGCCAGCAGCTTGGTAGCTGGGTCTAGAGAGACCCAGTACTTC. Protein sequence: CASSLVAGSRETQYF. The chain couples TRBV5-1 to TRBJ2-5; D is uncertain. The germline V gene encodes CDR1 SGHRS and CDR2 YFSETQ. The CDR3 consists of 15 residues. V gave up 0 bases and J gave up 4 bases, with 13 bases separating them.

CDR3 protein: CASNRGGEGQPQHF. The CDR3 DNA follows: TGTGCCAGCAACCGAGGGGGAGAAGGCCAGCCCCAGCATTTT. This chain joins TRBV7-8 and TRBJ1-5; tentative D call: TRBD1 (6 bases). Trimming removed 7 bases from V and 7 bases from J, with 17 bases in between. This CDR3 is built from 14 residues. Per the germline V gene, CDR1 is SGHVS and CDR2 is FQNEAQ.

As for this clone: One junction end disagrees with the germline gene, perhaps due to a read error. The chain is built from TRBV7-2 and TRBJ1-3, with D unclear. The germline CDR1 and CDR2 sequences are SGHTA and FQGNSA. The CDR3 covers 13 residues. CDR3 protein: CASSLVSRNTIYF. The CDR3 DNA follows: TGTGCCAGCAGCTTAGTCTCTCGAAACACCATATATTTT.

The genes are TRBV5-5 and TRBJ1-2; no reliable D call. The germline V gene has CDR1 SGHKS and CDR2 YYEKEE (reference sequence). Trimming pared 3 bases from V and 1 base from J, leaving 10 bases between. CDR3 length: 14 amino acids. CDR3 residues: CASSSGNYNYGYTF. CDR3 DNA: TGTGCCAGCAGCTCAGGAAATTATAACTATGGCTACACCTTC.

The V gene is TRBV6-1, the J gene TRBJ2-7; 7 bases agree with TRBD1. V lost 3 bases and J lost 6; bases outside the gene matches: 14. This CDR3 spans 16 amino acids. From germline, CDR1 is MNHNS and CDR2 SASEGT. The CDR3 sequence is CASSDKPPGQAGEQYV. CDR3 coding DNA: TGTGCCAGCAGTGATAAACCCCCCGGACAGGCGGGCGAGCAGTACGTC.